Given below is one T cell receptor (beta chain) in context. In the original analysis: Reference gene primer amplification in the assay estimated nucleated cell counts. Clones were sequenced by immunoSEQ multiplex PCR, and TCRdb holds only the in-frame ones, with some missing. D and trimming were read from the DNA, whereas the V and J calls and clone size are those reported in that table. The sample includes around 100,000 clones, 70% to 90% of them seen just once. These data are taken from a study of blood T cell repertoires in COVID-19. Study details: Researchers got acute and convalescent COVID-19 samples from the United States, Italy and Spain. Nucleic acid was either cDNA or gDNA, and it came from T cells, B-cell-depleted T cells, or PBMCs.

Trimming took 3 bases from V and 6 from J, leaving 14 bases between them. This CDR3 region has 15 residues. Germline V gene lookup returns CDR1 KGHDR and CDR2 SFDVKD. The chain has TRBV24-1 and TRBJ1-5; D may be TRBD1 (5 bases). The source of this sequence is a woman aged 45 to 65 with acute or convalescent COVID-19. Sequenced sample: peripheral blood. The CDR3 reads CATSDPRVSAQPQHF. The CDR3 region has the DNA TGTGCCACCAGTGATCCCAGGGTTTCGGCTCAGCCCCAGCATTTT.